These 22 T cell receptor beta chains originate from one sample sequenced in a study of post-analysis software for immune sequencing data. Their antigens are not known. Presence of unique molecular identifiers characterized the TCR beta cDNA libraries. From the PCR reads, TCRdb called clonotypes with MiXCR, one entry per CDR3 protein. This sample carries almost 700,000 distinct CDR3 sequences, about 60% of them seen once, and the ten largest clones take about 10%. Overall study results and limits: Patients showed TRBV5-6, TRBV5-1 and TRBV20-1 among a handful of TRBV segments more frequent than in controls.

Sequences were obtained from blood. The receptors derive from a girl aged 2 to 10 with multiple sclerosis.

This clonotype was detected only a few times. The chain uses TRBV11-1 and TRBJ1-1, with 11 bases lining up with TRBD1. This CDR3 region has 15 residues. Looked up from germline, CDR1 is SGHAT and CDR2 is FQDESV (reference sequence). V lost 3 bases and J lost 6; bases outside the gene matches: 6. The CDR3 reads CASSFFGQGAAEAFF. DNA for the CDR3: TGTGCCAGCAGCTTCTTTGGACAGGGGGCAGCTGAAGCTTTCTTT.

This clonotype occurred a few times. The V and J genes are TRBV24-1 and TRBJ1-2; 11 positions match TRBD1. The V gene end was trimmed by 3 bases and the J gene end by 6 bases; junction bases not matched to a gene: 8. In germline, CDR1 is KGHDR, CDR2 SFDVKD. The CDR3 is 16 residues long. The CDR3 protein is CATSDTTGQGADGYTF. CDR3 coding DNA: TGTGCCACCAGTGATACGACCGGACAGGGGGCGGATGGCTACACCTTC.

V usage is TRBV7-2 and J usage is TRBJ2-1; 7 bases are a match to TRBD2. Germline CDR1 and CDR2: SGHTA and FQGNSA. The CDR3 consists of 12 residues. V was clipped by 5 bases and J by 15 bases; unmatched bases: 10. CDR3 nucleotide sequence: TGTGCCAGCAGCCCCGCCGGACTAGTTCCGTTCTTC. Residues: CASSPAGLVPFF.

The J gene is TRBJ2-1, the V gene TRBV6-5; maybe TRBD1 (5 bases). The CDR3 runs 17 residues. CDR1 is MNHEY and CDR2 is SVGAGI in the germline V gene. V lost 0 bases and J lost 0, with 12 bases in between. CDR3 sequence reads: CASSYSTTGSSYNEQFF. CDR3 sequence (DNA): TGTGCCAGCAGTTACTCGACAACAGGCAGCTCCTACAATGAGCAGTTCTTC.

The sample holds a few counts of this clonotype. The chain carries TRBV6-5 and TRBJ2-5; either TRBD1 or TRBD2 may fit D (5 bases each). CDR1 is MNHEY, CDR2 SVGAGI, per germline. The V end was cut by 5 bases, the J end by 4 bases, with 14 bases between. The CDR3 sequence is 14 residues long. CDR3 protein: CASSLLRDPETQYF. CDR3 nucleotides: TGTGCCAGCAGTCTCCTCCGGGACCCAGAGACCCAGTACTTC.

In regard to this clonotype: Just one base apart from a much larger clone, this may be a read error. This chain connects TRBV29-1 to TRBJ2-5, with 7 bases matching TRBD1. The J segment lost 2 bases and the V segment lost 5 bases, leaving 2 bases of the junction unmatched. This CDR3 has 12 amino acids. Germline V gene sequence: CDR1 SQVTM, CDR2 ANQGSEA. The CDR3 DNA reads as TGCAGCGTTCGGGACAGACAAGAGACCCAGTACTTC. Amino acids: CSVRDRQETQYF.

This clonotype was counted a few times. This chain joins TRBV10-3 and TRBJ2-1, with 9 bases fitting TRBD2. Germline V gives CDR1 ENHRY, CDR2 SYGVKD. V shed 8 bases, J shed 3 bases, and the junction held 2 bases outside the gene matches. This CDR3 is 13 amino acids long. CDR3 amino acids: CAIYSGGYNEQFF. The CDR3 DNA follows: TGTGCCATCTATAGCGGGGGCTACAATGAGCAGTTCTTC.

V is TRBV7-3 and J is TRBJ2-5; 15 bases map to TRBD2. The J call could be wrong; TRBJ2-7 is a better fit for the DNA end. Germline lookup yields CDR1 SGHTA and CDR2 FQGTGA. This CDR3 contains 15 residues. CDR3 region: CASSLGTSGRCEQYF. The CDR3, as DNA: TGTGCCAGCAGCCTTGGGACTAGCGGGAGGTGCGAGCAGTACTTC.

CDR3 nucleotide sequence: TGTGCCAGCAGTCCAGCGGATGAGCAGTTCTTC. It specifies CASSPADEQFF. This chain links TRBV11-2 with TRBJ2-1, with D maybe TRBD2 (5 bases). This CDR3 is 11 amino acids long. With 6 bases removed from V and 8 bases from J, the gap between germline ends came to 8 bases. The germline CDR1 and CDR2 sequences are SGHAT and FQNNGV.

The chain has TRBV20-1 and TRBJ2-5, with unresolved D. Germline V gene lookup returns CDR1 DFQATT and CDR2 SNEGSKA (reference sequence). This CDR3 contains 13 residues. With 3 bases removed from V and 4 bases from J, the gap between germline ends came to 12 bases. The DNA of the CDR3 is TGCAGTGCTAGTAAGAGTCTCCCAGAGACCCAGTACTTC. Translating it yields CSASKSLPETQYF.

The chain joins TRBV27 to TRBJ2-3; 7 nucleotides agree with TRBD2. Germline values: CDR1 MNHEY, CDR2 SMNVEV (reference sequence). Trimming at V came to 4 bases and at J to 7 bases, leaving 11 bases not matched to a gene. This CDR3 spans 15 amino acids. In DNA form, the CDR3 reads TGTGCCAGCAGTTCATCGGCGGGAGCCCATTATACGCAGTATTTT. It yields the protein CASSSSAGAHYTQYF.

This clonotype has just a few counts. This sequence joins TRBV4-3 and TRBJ1-4; tentative D call: TRBD1 (6 bases). Germline CDR1 LGHNA, CDR2 YSLEER. The CDR3 has 15 residues. V was pared by 3 bases and J by 6 bases, with 14 bases between. The CDR3, as DNA: TGCGCCAGCAGCCAGGACCCAGGGGATGATGAAAAACTGTTTTTT. This encodes CASSQDPGDDEKLFF.

There are a few counts of this clonotype. The chain uses TRBV6-6 and TRBJ2-4, with D perhaps given as TRBD1 or TRBD2 (5 bases each). The V gene lost 0 bases and the J gene lost 8 bases, with 11 bases spanning the gap. The CDR3 is 14 residues long. CDR1 and CDR2 from the germline V gene are MNHNY and SVGAGI (reference sequence). CDR3 region: CASSYSLARDIQYF. In DNA form, the CDR3 reads TGTGCCAGCAGTTACTCTCTAGCCAGGGACATTCAGTACTTC.

J is TRBJ2-7 and V is TRBV5-1, with a weak D call TRBD2 (5 bases). The CDR3 loop spans 17 amino acids. Germline assignment: CDR1 SGHRS and CDR2 YFSETQ. Between the trimmed V and J ends, which lost 0 bases and 1 base, there was a span of 17 bases. The CDR3 region is CASSLALVRRTSYEQYF. The CDR3 DNA reads TGCGCCAGCAGCTTGGCCTTAGTTCGCCGGACTTCCTACGAGCAGTACTTC.

The chain links TRBV7-2 to TRBJ2-5, with D tentatively TRBD1 or TRBD2 (6 bases each). The CDR3 covers 14 residues. Germline loops: CDR1 SGHTA, CDR2 FQGNSA. V was trimmed by 5 bases and J by 2 bases, leaving 12 bases between them. The CDR3 coding sequence is TGTGCCAGCAGCCCGGGGGCTCCACAAGAGACCCAGTACTTC. It specifies CASSPGAPQETQYF.

The J gene is TRBJ1-6, the V gene TRBV12-3 or TRBV12-4; 7 bases map to TRBD1. This CDR3 is built from 15 residues. Unmatched junction bases numbered 12, after V lost 6 bases and J lost 10 bases. The CDR3 region has the DNA TGTGCCAGCAGCCCCGGAGACAGGGTGGAGTCACCCCTCCACTTT. Translation: CASSPGDRVESPLHF.

The V call is TRBV5-1, the J call TRBJ1-1; D gene unclear. The CDR3 runs 13 residues. The V gene lost 6 bases and the J gene lost 0 bases, with 9 bases spanning the gap. Germline V lookup: CDR1 SGHRS, CDR2 YFSETQ. CDR3 region: CASTSQLNTEAFF. CDR3 coding DNA: TGCGCCAGCACATCACAGTTGAACACTGAAGCTTTCTTT.

The gene calls are TRBV5-5 and TRBJ2-7, with 8 bases lining up with TRBD2. The CDR3 runs to 13 residues. J was trimmed by 10 bases and V by 2 bases; bases with no gene match: 8. CDR1 SGHKS and CDR2 YYEKEE come from the germline V gene (reference sequence). The CDR3 region is CASSFQAGDTQYF. As DNA, the CDR3 is TGTGCCAGCAGCTTTCAAGCGGGGGATACCCAGTACTTC. Full variable domain (rest looked up from reference TRBV5-5 and TRBJ2-7): DAGVTQSPTHLIKTRGQQVTLRCSPISGHKSVSWYQQVLGQGPQFIFQYYEKEERGRGNFPDRFSARQFPNYSSELNVNALLLGDSALYLCASSFQAGDTQYFGPGTRLTVT.

This clonotype occurred a few times. The chain links TRBV7-8 to TRBJ2-4, with 7 bases matching TRBD1. Germline values: CDR1 SGHVS, CDR2 FQNEAQ. V shed 5 bases and J 8 bases; nucleotides not matched to a gene: 12. This CDR3 has 15 amino acids. Here the CDR3 DNA reads TGTGCCAGCAGCCCCGAGGGACAGCCATGGGACATTCAGTACTTC. It codes for CASSPEGQPWDIQYF.

V is TRBV7-9 and J is TRBJ1-6; tentative D call: TRBD1 (6 bases). CDR1 and CDR2 (germline): SEHNR, FQNEAQ (reference sequence). This CDR3 has 16 amino acids. The V and J ends lost 3 bases and 7 bases respectively, with 16 bases between them. DNA of the CDR3: TGTGCCAGCAGCTTCTCGGGCCCAGGGGCAAATTCACCCCTCCACTTT. Translation: CASSFSGPGANSPLHF.

J is TRBJ1-1 and V is TRBV7-2, with 7 bases matching TRBD1. The CDR3 length is 15 residues. V was pared by 5 bases and J by 1 base, with 7 bases of the junction left unmatched. Germline V gives CDR1 SGHTA, CDR2 FQGNSA. CDR3 coding DNA: TGTGCCAGCAGCACCGGACAGGAGGGGAACACTGAAGCTTTCTTT. Protein product: CASSTGQEGNTEAFF.

In the case of this clonotype: The conserved phenylalanine or tryptophan normally closing the CDR3 is absent here, so this likely arose from a read error. The chain joins TRBV18 to TRBJ2-1; TRBD2 might be the D (5 bases). Germline values: CDR1 KGHSH, CDR2 LQKENI. The CDR3 is 13 residues long. V was cut by 3 bases and J by 6 bases, with 9 bases left in between. The CDR3 sequence is CASSPGRVNEQFV. The CDR3 nucleotides are TGTGCCAGCTCACCTGGGCGGGTCAATGAGCAGTTCGTC.